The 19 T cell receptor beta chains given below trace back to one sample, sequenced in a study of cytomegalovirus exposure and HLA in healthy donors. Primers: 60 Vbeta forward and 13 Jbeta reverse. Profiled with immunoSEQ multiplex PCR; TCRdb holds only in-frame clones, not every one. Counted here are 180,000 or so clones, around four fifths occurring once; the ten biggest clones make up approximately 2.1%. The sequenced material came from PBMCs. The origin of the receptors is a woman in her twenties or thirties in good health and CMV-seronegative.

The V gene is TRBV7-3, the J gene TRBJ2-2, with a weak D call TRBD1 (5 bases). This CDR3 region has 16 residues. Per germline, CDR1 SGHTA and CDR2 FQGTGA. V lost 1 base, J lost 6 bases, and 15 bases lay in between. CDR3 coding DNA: TGTGCCAGCAGCTTAAGGGCAGGGTCGTTGGCCGGGGAGCTGTTTTTT. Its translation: CASSLRAGSLAGELFF.

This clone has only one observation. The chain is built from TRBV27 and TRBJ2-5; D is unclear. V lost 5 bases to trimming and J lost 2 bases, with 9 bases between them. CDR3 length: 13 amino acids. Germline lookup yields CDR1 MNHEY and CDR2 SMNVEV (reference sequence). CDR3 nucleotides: TGTGCCAGCAGTCCCTATAAGCAAGAGACCCAGTACTTC. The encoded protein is CASSPYKQETQYF.

CDR3: CASSQSEARHLKETGELFF. The CDR3 region has the DNA TGCGCCAGCAGTCAATCGGAGGCCCGACACCTAAAAGAAACCGGGGAGCTGTTTTTT. This chain links TRBV23-1 with TRBJ2-2; possible D gene TRBD2, 5 bases. TRBV23-1 counts as an open reading frame of uncertain function. The CDR3 spans 19 residues. The germline V and J ends were trimmed by 0 bases and 5 bases, with 22 bases remaining between them.

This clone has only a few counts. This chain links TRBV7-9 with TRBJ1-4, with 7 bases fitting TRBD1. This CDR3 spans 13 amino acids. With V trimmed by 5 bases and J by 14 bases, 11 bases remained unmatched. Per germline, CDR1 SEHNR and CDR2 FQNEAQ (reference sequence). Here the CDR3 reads CASSTNDRARLFF. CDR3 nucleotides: TGTGCCAGCAGCACCAACGACAGGGCCAGGCTGTTTTTT.

CDR3 coding DNA: TGTGCCAGCAGCTCTGCGGGACAAGAGACCCAGTACTTC. This translates into CASSSAGQETQYF. The genes are TRBV7-6 and TRBJ2-5; weak D call: TRBD2 (6 bases). V was clipped by 4 bases and J by 2 bases, with 8 bases between them. CDR1 and CDR2 (germline): SGHVS, FNYEAQ. This CDR3 comprises 13 residues.

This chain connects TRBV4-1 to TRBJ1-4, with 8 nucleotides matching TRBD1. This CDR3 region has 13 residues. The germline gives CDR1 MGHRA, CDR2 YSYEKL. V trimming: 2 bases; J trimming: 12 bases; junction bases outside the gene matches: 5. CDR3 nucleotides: TGCGCCAGCAGCCAACCGCAGGGGGCTCAACTGTTTTTT. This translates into CASSQPQGAQLFF.

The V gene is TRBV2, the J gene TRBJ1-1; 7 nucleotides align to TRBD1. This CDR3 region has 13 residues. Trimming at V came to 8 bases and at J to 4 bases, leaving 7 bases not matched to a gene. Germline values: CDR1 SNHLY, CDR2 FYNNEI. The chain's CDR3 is CASLPWTGTEAFF. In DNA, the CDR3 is TGTGCCAGCCTTCCTTGGACAGGCACTGAAGCTTTCTTT.

As DNA, the CDR3 is TGTGCCAGCAGCGGACTCGTGGGCACTGAAGCTTTCTTT. Translating gives CASSGLVGTEAFF. The chain employs TRBV9 and TRBJ1-1; unclear D gene. Trimming took 3 bases from V and 4 from J, leaving 10 bases between them. CDR3 length: 13 residues. Germline values: CDR1 SGDLS, CDR2 YYNGEE.

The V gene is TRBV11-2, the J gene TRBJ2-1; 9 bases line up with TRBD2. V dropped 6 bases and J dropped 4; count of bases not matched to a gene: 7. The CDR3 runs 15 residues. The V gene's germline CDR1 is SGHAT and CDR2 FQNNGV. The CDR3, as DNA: TGTGCCAGCAGAATGCGGGGGGGGCCTTACAATGAGCAGTTCTTC. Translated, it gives CASRMRGGPYNEQFF. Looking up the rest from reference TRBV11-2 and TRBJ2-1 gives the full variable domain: EAGVAQSPRYKIIEKRQSVAFWCNPISGHATLYWYQQILGQGPKLLIQFQNNGVVDDSQLPKDRFSAERLKGVDSTLKIQPAKLEDSAVYLCASRMRGGPYNEQFFGPGTRLTVL.

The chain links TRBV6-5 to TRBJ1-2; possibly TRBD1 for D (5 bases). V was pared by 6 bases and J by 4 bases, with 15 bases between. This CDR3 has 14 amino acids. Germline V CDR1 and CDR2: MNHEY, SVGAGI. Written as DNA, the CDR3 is TGTGCCAGCAGGAACTCGGGGGGGTCCTATGGCTACACCTTC. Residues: CASRNSGGSYGYTF.

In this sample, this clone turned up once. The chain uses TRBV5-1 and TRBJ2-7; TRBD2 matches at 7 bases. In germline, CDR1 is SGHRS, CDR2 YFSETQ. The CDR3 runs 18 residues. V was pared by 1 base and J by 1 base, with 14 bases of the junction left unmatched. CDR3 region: CASSLSTRTSLTSYEQYF. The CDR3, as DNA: TGCGCCAGCAGCTTGTCCACGAGGACTAGTTTAACTTCCTACGAGCAGTACTTC.

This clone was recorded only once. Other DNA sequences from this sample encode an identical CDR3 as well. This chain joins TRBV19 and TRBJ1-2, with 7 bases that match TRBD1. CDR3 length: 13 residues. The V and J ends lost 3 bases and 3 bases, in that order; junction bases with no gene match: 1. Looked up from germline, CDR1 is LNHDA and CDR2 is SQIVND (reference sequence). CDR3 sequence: CASSIQGDYGYTF. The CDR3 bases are TGTGCCAGTAGTATCCAGGGGGACTATGGCTACACCTTC.

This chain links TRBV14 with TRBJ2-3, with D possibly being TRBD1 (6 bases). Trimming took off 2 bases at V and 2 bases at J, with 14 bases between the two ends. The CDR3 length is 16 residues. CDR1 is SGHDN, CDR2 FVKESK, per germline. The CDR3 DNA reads TGTGCCAGCAGCCAATGGGGACATTCCTCCACAGATACGCAGTATTTT. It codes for CASSQWGHSSTDTQYF.

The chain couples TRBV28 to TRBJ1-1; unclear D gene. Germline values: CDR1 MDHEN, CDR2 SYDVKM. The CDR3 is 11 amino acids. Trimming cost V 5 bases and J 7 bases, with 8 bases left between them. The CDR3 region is CASSLLSEAFF. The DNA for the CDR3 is TGTGCCAGCAGTCTCTTGAGTGAAGCTTTCTTT.

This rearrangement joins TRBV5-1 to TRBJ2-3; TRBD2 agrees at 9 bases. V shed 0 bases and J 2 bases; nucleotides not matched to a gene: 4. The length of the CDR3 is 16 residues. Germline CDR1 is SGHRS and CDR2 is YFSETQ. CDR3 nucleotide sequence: TGCGCCAGCAGCTTGGCCCTAGCGGGGCTCACAGATACGCAGTATTTT. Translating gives CASSLALAGLTDTQYF. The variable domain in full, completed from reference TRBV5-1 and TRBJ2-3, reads KAGVTQTPRYLIKTRGQQVTLSCSPISGHRSVSWYQQTPGQGLQFLFEYFSETQRNKGNFPGRFSGRQFSNSRSEMNVSTLELGDSALYLCASSLALAGLTDTQYFGPGTRLTVL.

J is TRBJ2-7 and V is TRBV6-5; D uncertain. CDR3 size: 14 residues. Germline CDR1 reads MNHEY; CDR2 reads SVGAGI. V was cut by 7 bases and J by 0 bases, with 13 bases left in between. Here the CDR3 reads CASKLWATSYEQYF. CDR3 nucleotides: TGTGCCAGCAAACTCTGGGCCACCTCCTACGAGCAGTACTTC.

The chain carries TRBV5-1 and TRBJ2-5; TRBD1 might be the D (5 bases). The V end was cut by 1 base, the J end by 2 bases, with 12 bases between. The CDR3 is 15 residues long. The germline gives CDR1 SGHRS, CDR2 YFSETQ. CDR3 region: CASSLNPGLQETQYF. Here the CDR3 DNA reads TGCGCCAGCAGCTTGAATCCAGGGCTTCAAGAGACCCAGTACTTC. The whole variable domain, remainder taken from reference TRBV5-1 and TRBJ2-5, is KAGVTQTPRYLIKTRGQQVTLSCSPISGHRSVSWYQQTPGQGLQFLFEYFSETQRNKGNFPGRFSGRQFSNSRSEMNVSTLELGDSALYLCASSLNPGLQETQYFGPGTRLLVL.

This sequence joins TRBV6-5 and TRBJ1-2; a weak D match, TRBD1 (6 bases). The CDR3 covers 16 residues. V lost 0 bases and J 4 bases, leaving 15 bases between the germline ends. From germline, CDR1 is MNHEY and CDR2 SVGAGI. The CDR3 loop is CASSYSRVGRGYGYTF. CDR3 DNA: TGTGCCAGCAGTTACTCGAGAGTGGGCAGGGGCTATGGCTACACCTTC.

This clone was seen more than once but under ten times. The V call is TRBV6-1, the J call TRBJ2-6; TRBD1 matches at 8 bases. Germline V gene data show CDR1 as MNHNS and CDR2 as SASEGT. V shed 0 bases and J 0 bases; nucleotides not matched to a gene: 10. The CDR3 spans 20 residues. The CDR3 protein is CASSEALSTGDFSGANVLTF. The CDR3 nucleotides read TGTGCCAGCAGTGAAGCGCTTTCGACAGGGGACTTCTCTGGGGCCAACGTCCTGACTTTC.